The T cell receptor beta chain under discussion was sequenced for a study of cytomegalovirus exposure and HLA in healthy donors. Study background: For the approximately 420 genotyped donors, approximately 83% fell within the Caucasian-associated ancestry cluster.

Points on this clone: What it recognizes is unknown.

Germline CDR1 reads SGHNT; CDR2 reads YYREEE (reference sequence). V lost 3 bases, J lost 8 bases, and 10 bases stayed unmatched. CDR3 length: 15 amino acids. PCR amplification relied on 60 Vbeta primers (plus 13 Jbeta primers). The protocol was immunoSEQ multiplex PCR, while the TCRdb copy is restricted to in-frame clones and leaves out a portion. Of 150,000 to 200,000 clones in the sample, roughly 84% were seen once. Study-wide results and caveats: A prior analysis recorded that most TCR beta V segments were productive about 87% or about 30% of the time. When analyzed later, a missense DCLRE1C variant was found to be linked to TCR beta V- and J-gene trimming.

Sequencing was done on a sample of PBMCs. This sequence was found in a boy under 18 in good health and CMV-seronegative. The rearrangement links TRBV5-4 to TRBJ2-7; 11 bases map to TRBD1. The CDR3 nucleotides are TGTGCCAGCAGCTGGACAGGGGGCATGGTACGGAAGCAGTACTTC. Its translation: CASSWTGGMVRKQYF.